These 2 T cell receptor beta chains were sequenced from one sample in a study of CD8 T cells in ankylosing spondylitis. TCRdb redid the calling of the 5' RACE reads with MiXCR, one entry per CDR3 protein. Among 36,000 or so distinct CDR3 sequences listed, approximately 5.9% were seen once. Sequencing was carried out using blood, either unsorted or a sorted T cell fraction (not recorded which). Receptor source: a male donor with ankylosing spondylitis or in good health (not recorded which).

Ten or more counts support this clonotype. CDR3 protein: CASSLFRGAQGHEQYF. The CDR3 DNA follows: TGTGCCAGCAGTTTATTTAGGGGGGCACAGGGGCACGAGCAGTACTTC. V usage is TRBV28 and J usage is TRBJ2-7; D is perhaps TRBD1 (7 bases). Trimming removed 1 base from V and 5 bases from J, with 18 bases in between. Per germline, CDR1 MDHEN and CDR2 SYDVKM. This CDR3 contains 16 residues.

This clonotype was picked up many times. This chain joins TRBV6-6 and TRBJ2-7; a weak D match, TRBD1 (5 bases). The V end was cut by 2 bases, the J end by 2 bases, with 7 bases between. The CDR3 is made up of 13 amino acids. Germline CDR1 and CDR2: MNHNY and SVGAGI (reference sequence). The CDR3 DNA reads TGTGCCAGCAGTTACAGGGGCACCTACGAGCAGTACTTC. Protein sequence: CASSYRGTYEQYF.